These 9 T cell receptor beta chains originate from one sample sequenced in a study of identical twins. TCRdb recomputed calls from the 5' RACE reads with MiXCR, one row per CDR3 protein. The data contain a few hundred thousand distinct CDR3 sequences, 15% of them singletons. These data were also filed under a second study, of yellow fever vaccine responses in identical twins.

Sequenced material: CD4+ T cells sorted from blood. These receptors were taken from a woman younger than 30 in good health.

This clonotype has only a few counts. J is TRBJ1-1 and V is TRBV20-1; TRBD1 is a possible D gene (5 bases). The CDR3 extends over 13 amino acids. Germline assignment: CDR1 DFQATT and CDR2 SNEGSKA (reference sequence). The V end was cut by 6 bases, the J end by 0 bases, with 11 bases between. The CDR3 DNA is TGCAGTGCACTTGGACACCTGAACACTGAAGCTTTCTTT. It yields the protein CSALGHLNTEAFF.

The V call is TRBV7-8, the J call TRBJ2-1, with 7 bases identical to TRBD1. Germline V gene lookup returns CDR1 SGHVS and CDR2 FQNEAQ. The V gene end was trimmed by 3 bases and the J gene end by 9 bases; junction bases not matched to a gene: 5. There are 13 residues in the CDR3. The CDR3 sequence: CASSFQGQFEQFF. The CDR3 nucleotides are TGTGCCAGCAGCTTCCAGGGACAGTTTGAGCAGTTCTTC. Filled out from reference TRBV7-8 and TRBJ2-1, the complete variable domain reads GAGVSQSPRYKVAKRGQDVALRCDPISGHVSLFWYQQALGQGPEFLTYFQNEAQLDKSGLPSDRFFAERPEGSVSTLKIQRTQQEDSAVYLCASSFQGQFEQFFGPGTRLTVL.

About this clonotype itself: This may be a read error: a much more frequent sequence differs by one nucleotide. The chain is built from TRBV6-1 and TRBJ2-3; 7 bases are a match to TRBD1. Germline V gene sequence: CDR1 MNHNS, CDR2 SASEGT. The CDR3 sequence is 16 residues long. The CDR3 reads CASSNRQGPGTDTRYF. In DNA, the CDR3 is TGTGCCAGCAGCAATCGACAGGGTCCGGGCACAGATACGCGGTATTTT.

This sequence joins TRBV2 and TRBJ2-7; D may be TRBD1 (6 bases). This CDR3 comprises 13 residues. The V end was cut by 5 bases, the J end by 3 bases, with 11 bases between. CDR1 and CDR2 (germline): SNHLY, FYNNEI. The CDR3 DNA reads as TGTGCCAGCAGTACCGACAGGAACTACGAGCAGTACGTC. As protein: CASSTDRNYEQYV.

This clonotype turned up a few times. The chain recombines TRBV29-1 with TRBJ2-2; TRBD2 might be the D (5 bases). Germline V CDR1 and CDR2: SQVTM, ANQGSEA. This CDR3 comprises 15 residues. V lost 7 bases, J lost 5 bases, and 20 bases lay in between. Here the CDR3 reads CSARLTLVATGELFF. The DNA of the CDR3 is TGCAGCGCGAGACTAACACTAGTCGCGACCGGGGAGCTGTTTTTT.

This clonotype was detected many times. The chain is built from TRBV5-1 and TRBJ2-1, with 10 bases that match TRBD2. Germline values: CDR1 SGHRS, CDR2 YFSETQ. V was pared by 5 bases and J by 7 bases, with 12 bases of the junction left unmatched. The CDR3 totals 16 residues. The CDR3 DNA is TGCGCCAGCAGTGTTCAGACGAGCGGGGGGGGAAATGAGCAGTTCTTC. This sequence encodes CASSVQTSGGGNEQFF.

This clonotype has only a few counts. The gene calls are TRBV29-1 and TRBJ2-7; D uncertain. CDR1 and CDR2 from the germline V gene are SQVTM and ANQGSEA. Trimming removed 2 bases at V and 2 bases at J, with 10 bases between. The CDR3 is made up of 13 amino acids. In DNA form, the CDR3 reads TGCAGCGTTGAAACGCGACTGACCTACGAGCAGTACTTC. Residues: CSVETRLTYEQYF.

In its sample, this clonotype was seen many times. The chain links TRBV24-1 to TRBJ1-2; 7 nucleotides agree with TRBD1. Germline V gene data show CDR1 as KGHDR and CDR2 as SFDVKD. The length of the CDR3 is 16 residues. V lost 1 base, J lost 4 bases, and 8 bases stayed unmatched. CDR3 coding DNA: TGTGCCACCAGTGATTTCGACAGGGCTGGGGGCTATGGCTACACCTTC. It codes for CATSDFDRAGGYGYTF.

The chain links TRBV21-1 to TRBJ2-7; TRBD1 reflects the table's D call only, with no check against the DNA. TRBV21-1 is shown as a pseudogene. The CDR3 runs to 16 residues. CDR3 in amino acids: CASRIGGGRDGYEQYF. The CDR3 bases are TGTGCCAGCAGAATCGGGGGGGGCAGGGATGGCTACGAGCAGTACTTC.